This T cell receptor beta chain was obtained from a study of shared clonotypes between healthy human individuals. TCRdb keeps only in-frame clones here, not all; method: immunoSEQ multiplex PCR. The table shows a few million clones, with approximately 93% occurring only once. V lost 0 bases to trimming and J lost 9 bases; unmatched junction nucleotides: 1. The CDR3 consists of 14 residues. The germline CDR1 and CDR2 sequences are SGHTA and FQGNSA. Sequencing was done on a sample of naive CD4+ T cells from PBMCs. Subset denoted: CD45RA+ positively selected. The sequence was collected from a man younger than 35 in good health. Some clones in this sample may be carry-over from other donors' samples. This sequence joins TRBV7-2 and TRBJ2-1, with TRBD2 matching over 11 bases. The CDR3 reads CASSLALAGAEQFF. DNA for the CDR3: TGTGCCAGCAGCTTAGCACTAGCGGGAGCTGAGCAGTTCTTC.